This TCR beta chain was captured by sequencing in a study of blood T cells in healthy people across ages (dated by TCRdb to the mid-2010s). In the study overall: In model experiments, roughly one uniquely barcoded TCR beta cDNA molecule per two T cells was captured by template switching. The study measured age-related changes in TCR beta repertoire diversity using deep sequencing normalized with unique cDNA molecular identifiers. The donors were divided into four age groups: young (average approximately 17 years), middle-aged (roughly 40), aged (approximately 62) and long-lived (about 79). To avoid experimental bias, donors of different ages were distributed randomly across sequencing lanes. Two additional independent replicas of 1 million unique cDNA reads from the same blood draw were analyzed for two donors (one aged 18 to 30 and one aged 80 or older).

This clonotype came up a few times. Its binding antigen is unknown. The input lacks base qualities; no much larger clone sits a single base away. CDR1 and CDR2, per the germline V gene, are SGHTA and FQGNSA. The CDR3 runs 16 residues from the cysteine to the phenylalanine. Only the CDR3 DNA is retained, 48 bases long and in frame from the first base. Findings and caveats that apply to the study as a whole: Compared with the aged group, the long-lived group had more naive CD4+ T cells, fewer expanded clones and increased TCR diversity, a pattern suggesting age selection. Observed TCR beta diversity correlated strongly with the percentage of naive T cells measured by flow cytometry. Observed TCR beta diversity per million T cells fell roughly linearly with age, and a significant reduction was already apparent by age roughly 40. Donor CMV infection status was unknown, potentially confounding age-related changes in expanded clonotypes. Conclusive comparison of naive and antigen-experienced compartments was prevented by the profiling of bulk unsorted PBMCs. Estimates of total diversity based on one million sequenced T cells were regarded as lower bounds and as underestimates.

The roughly 38 donors, aged 6 to 90 years, were systemically healthy Caucasian individuals from Russia. Each donor gave ten milliliters of peripheral blood, collected into EDTA-treated Vacutainer tubes. Ficoll-Paque density-gradient centrifugation was used to isolate PBMCs, with at least 7 million per sample. Trizol reagent was used to extract total RNA from PBMCs, with at least 6 micrograms per sample. Naive CD45RAhigh/CD27high T cell percentages were measured by flow cytometry on a PBMC aliquot from every donor. Library creation used 5' RACE. Sequencing instrument: Illumina HiSeq 2500. The second PCR ran for about 6 to 12 cycles and used a J-beta primer mix along with a sample-barcoded 5' primer. A unique molecular identifier was introduced onto each TCR beta cDNA molecule by a template-switch 5' adaptor carrying 12 random nucleotides. At least 3 million CDR3-containing paired-end reads were obtained from each sample. The Mint cDNA synthesis kit, primed by a TRBC-specific oligonucleotide, was used to synthesize first-strand cDNA from all RNA. Following uracil-DNA glycosylase treatment, all cDNA underwent a first 18-cycle PCR with the universal primers M1SS and BC2_uni_R. Per the original workflow: For normalization, 1 million high-quality reads, each with a distinct molecular identifier, were randomly selected from each sample. Instead of being binned into consensus sequences, reads that shared molecular identifiers were thrown out. MiTCR, run with a Q25 quality threshold and the strictest error-elimination algorithm, handled CDR3 identification, clonotype clustering and error correction. A nonparametric unseen species model using Euler transformation provided a lower-bound estimate of total TCR beta diversity. The raw public data were reprocessed by TCRdb itself: fastp quality trimming at Q25, MiXCR clonotype calling, in-frame beta chains only. Each entry is one CDR3 protein sequence, shown with its most common DNA and genes. TCRdb's processing, not the study's, gives the V and J calls here. The sample table shows about 1,400,000 distinct CDR3 sequences, and approximately 38% are seen once. 7.9% of the sample is held by the ten biggest clonotypes.

The sequence is built from TRBV7-2 and TRBJ2-7; TRBD2 agrees with 9 junctional bases. The J call may be in error: the DNA end matches TRBJ2-5 better. Sequenced: blood. This TCR came from a woman between 18 and 29 years old in good health. CDR3 sequence: CASSLDGGGAWETQYF. The nucleotide sequence is TGTGCCAGCAGCTTAGATGGCGGGGGGGCTTGGGAGACCCAGTACTTC.